Reported below is one T cell receptor beta chain. The clone's antigen remains unknown. Qualities for individual bases were not recorded, and no much larger clone is one base off. The cohort was made up of several hundred healthy bone marrow donors. Cohort members were all nominally healthy when sampled, although unrecorded immune exposures were likely present. The donor tested CMV seronegative and was one of the 352 seronegative cohort members. Each donor provided a peripheral blood sample, and peripheral blood mononuclear cells were used for TCR beta sequencing. Genomic DNA was extracted from the blood cell samples with the Qiagen DNeasy Blood Extraction Kit. The sample originates from a study of cytomegalovirus exposure and HLA in healthy donors (dated by TCRdb to about 2017). Study-wide context: According to an earlier analysis of a few hundred of the donors, about 180 million T cells yielded over 90 million unique TCR beta sequences and more than 250 Gb of sequence data. The later analysis used no new phenotypic data to find candidate immune exposures, relying instead on TCR beta sequences and their occurrence across donors. Genome-wide SNP genotypes for about 60% of the roughly 670 donors were used in a later genetic analysis, which treated that subset as a discovery cohort. Of the 300 to 500 genotyped donors, over 80% were placed in the genetic ancestry cluster associated with self-reported Caucasian donors. A handful of DR-DQ haplotypes were handled as single units for association and clustering because linkage in the cohort was strong. Donor age, sex, ethnicity and CMV serostatus were compiled together with the repertoire data. The study used immunosequencing to profile the T cell repertoires of about 670 subjects and linked those repertoires to cytomegalovirus serostatus. Among around 400 genotyped donors of the cohort, an average of approximately 200,000 unique TCR beta nucleotide sequences was sequenced per donor, of which roughly 17% were non-productive. Every discovery cohort repertoire had been produced on one sequencing platform. The number of donors typed differed by locus, with about 629-640 for A, B, C, DRB1 and DQB1, approximately 500 for DQA1, 606 for DPA1, and approximately 470 for DPB1. To study patterns of TCR occurrence, a later analysis re-analyzed previously published TCR beta repertoires from around 700 donors and added high-resolution HLA genotyping. The study was designed to test whether signatures of past pathogen exposure could be identified by cataloging public T cell receptors. About 310 gigabases of sequencing data and approximately 93 million unique TCR sequences were included in an early release covering several hundred HLA-typed donors. Class I and class II HLA loci were covered by the typing at four-digit resolution. The study combined high-throughput TCR immunosequencing, statistical association of individual TCRs with disease status, and machine learning to predict cytomegalovirus infection status. Along with the approximately 670-subject first cohort, a separate validation cohort of over a hundred different subjects was used. In an earlier analysis of roughly 600 of the donors, high-throughput TCR beta sequencing was used to judge whether each TCR beta V gene segment behaved as functional or pseudogenic. The study at large found these results: In a later analysis, more than 15,000 TCR beta sequences were associated with specific HLA alleles at a false discovery rate of 0.05. Three of the identified cytomegalovirus-associated TCR beta chains were confirmed in vitro to be specific for cytomegalovirus antigens. V-gene and J-gene trimming of TCR beta chains was associated with a missense DCLRE1C variant in a later genetic analysis, and the association was replicated in an independent cohort. The study listed 164 TCR beta chains as associated with cytomegalovirus. In a later analysis, the rate of TCR association differed among HLA loci, with DRB1 alleles having the most associated TCRs and HLA-C alleles having the fewest. Because the 87-base-pair reads could not distinguish some IMGT-functional V segments, including TRBV6-2 and TRBV6-3, those segments were excluded. In a later analysis, HLA-associated TCR beta chains showed more clonal expansion and lower generation probabilities than non-associated chains that were equally common. Only TCR beta chains were sequenced in this cohort, and the absence of alpha or paired-chain data limited detectable features. While some public TCRs were present in many individuals, most TCR sequences turned up only very rarely across donors. Cytomegalovirus status was reported to be diagnosed by the classifier with high specificity and sensitivity in both the original and validation cohorts. According to a later analysis, most CMV-associated TCR beta chains appeared to be HLA-restricted, and the HLA associations seemed to be driven largely by CMV exposure. In a later genetic analysis, fewer N-insertions in productive TCRs were reported among donors in an Asian-associated ancestry cluster than the roughly 640-donor mean. Because counts were too low, roughly 17 rarely observed V segments, including chromosome 9 orphons, were left out of the earlier analysis of 500 to 750 of the donors. The authors suggested that the approach could potentially be generalized to other disease states and immunological phenotypes. The presence/absence analyses assumed that sequencing depth was roughly uniform across donors, and that assumption may not be true. A further reported finding was that TCR beta sequences accurately predicted the HLA-A and HLA-B alleles for most subjects in the first cohort. Because HLA typing was missing for some donors at each locus, association tests included only the typed subset. Correlated functional status among segregating V segments might reflect linkage disequilibrium, but an unknown experimental factor could not be ruled out. In an earlier analysis of around 500 of the donors, most TCR beta V segments appeared in productive rearrangements about 90% or about 30% of the time, broadly matching IMGT annotations. When HLA alleles, especially DR and DQ, strongly co-occurred, attributing TCR associations to individual alleles was difficult. A later analysis reported that several top co-occurrence clusters appeared linked to parvovirus B19, influenza, CMV and Epstein-Barr virus. Immune exposure information for the cohort was limited to CMV serostatus. A group of highly shared sequence variants was considered likely to be a technical artifact of the sequencing pipeline.

Receptors were amplified or captured by the immunoSEQ multiplex PCR assay. The multiplex PCR relied on a mix of 60 forward primers for TCR Vbeta segments and 13 reverse primers for TCR Jbeta segments. The CDR3 region of rearranged TCR beta genes was amplified from genomic DNA by a multiplex PCR assay. The amplified TCR beta libraries were sequenced on the Illumina HiSeq System as 87-base-pair reads. On the authors' methods: A later analysis tallied 75 million to 85 million unique TCR beta chains across the 640 or so repertoires, and some 12 million of those chains were shared by two or more donors. Raw reads were error-corrected and collapsed into unique sequences by a nearest-neighbor algorithm in which closely related sequences were merged to remove PCR and sequencing errors. CDR3 sequences were aligned to IMGT reference sequences to assign V, D and J gene segments. For a sequence to be retained, a match of at least six nucleotides was required to both a V gene segment and a J gene segment. Rearrangements were classified as productive when the CDR3 lacked stop codons and remained in frame with V and J, and all other rearrangements were classified as non-productive. CDR3 was defined according to IMGT convention as the region running from the second conserved V-encoded cysteine to the conserved J-encoded phenylalanine. The earlier analysis of about 560 of the donors excluded any sequence lacking an unambiguous match to a single V gene segment. In an earlier analysis of some 590 of the donors, a V segment was called functional when productive rearrangements were above 56.7%, and segregating when the standard deviation between donors exceeded 5%. A statistical classification framework was developed to diagnose cytomegalovirus status using the catalog of TCR beta chain sequences. In a later analysis, V and J genes were assigned by comparing TCR nucleotide sequences against IMGT/GENE-DB human TR gene sequences. A later analysis assigned CDR3 sequences and most-parsimonious VDJ recombination scenarios with the TCRdist pipeline. In a later analysis, each TCR beta chain was defined by its CDR3 amino acid sequence together with its V-gene family, and reads without a unique V-gene family were excluded. A later analysis removed 500 to 650 highly shared, low-generation-probability nucleotide sequences to deal with suspected cross-contamination and a sequencing artifact. For each public chain, a later analysis derived a clonal expansion index from normalized ranks of inferred template counts within each repertoire. A later analysis computed generation probabilities with a VDJ recombination model fitted to out-of-frame rearrangements, and checked the results against IGoR. In a later analysis, hypergeometric tests were used to score TCR-TCR, TCR-HLA and TCR-CMV co-occurrence, with a repertoire-size bias correction applied to TCR pairs. A later analysis estimated false discovery rates by permuting HLA or CMV assignments 20 times. A later analysis grouped co-occurring TCRs with DBSCAN, adding TCRdist sequence similarity when clustering within HLA-allele-positive subsets. For co-occurrence clustering, repertoires with fewer than 30,000 or more than 120,000 public chains were excluded, along with five repertoires with anomalous nucleotide sharing. What TCRdb holds here is the immuneACCESS table cut down to in-frame rearrangements. Part of the clones is not present; checked against another copy, under half of the missing clones reflect an unresolved V gene, and the others are unexplained. D and trimming were read from the DNA, whereas the V and J calls and clone size are those reported in that table. Recorded for this sample are under 200,000 clones; roughly 82% of them occurred a single time. Around 0.52% of the sample belongs to the ten largest clones.

From the germline V gene, CDR1 is MDHEN and CDR2 is SYDVKM. V lost 3 bases and J lost 3 bases; the stretch between them is 6 bases long. The CDR3 measures 12 amino acids from cysteine to phenylalanine. Only the CDR3 portion is preserved as DNA: 36 bases, with reading frame beginning at the first base. The sample was PBMCs. This sequence was found in a woman between 45 and 60 years old in good health and CMV-seronegative. The chain employs TRBV28 and TRBJ2-7; no D gene can be assigned with confidence. The nucleotide sequence is given as TGTGCCAGCAGTTTTTCTGTCTACGAGCAGTACTTC. Translated, it gives CASSFSVYEQYF.